This TCR beta chain originates from a study of T cell changes during pregnancy in multiple sclerosis. J lost 3 bases, V lost 11 bases, and 9 bases had no gene match. Germline V gene sequence: CDR1 SEHNR, CDR2 FQNEAQ (reference sequence). This CDR3 spans 13 amino acids. TCRdb's table, derived via immunoSEQ multiplex PCR, lists solely in-frame clones and lacks some. The table has approximately 34,000 clones, just over 90% seen once. Sample: CD8+ T cells from peripheral blood mononuclear cells, taken in the first trimester of pregnancy. This receptor was obtained from a female donor with multiple sclerosis, enrolled in a pregnancy study. The J gene is TRBJ2-5, the V gene TRBV7-9; 7 bases agree with TRBD1. The CDR3 region is CACASGTEETQYF. The DNA for the CDR3 is TGTGCCTGTGCCTCCGGGACAGAAGAGACCCAGTACTTC.